Sequencing of this T cell receptor (beta chain) was carried out in a study of CD8 T cells in Susac syndrome. Study-level information: Treatment status at blood draw for the Susac syndrome patients was therapy-naive, corticosteroids, or intravenous immunoglobulin alone. Notes on the study in general: The CD4+ T cell repertoires that were profiled in Susac syndrome showed no clonal expansion.

TCR beta sequencing was performed on blood CD8+ and CD4+ T cells. In contrast to the negatively isolated CD8+ and CD4+ T cells, TEMRA cells were FACS-enriched. RNA, at roughly 0.45 to 1 ug, was reverse transcribed with random hexamers. MiXCR was run by TCRdb on the immunoSEQ multiplex PCR reads, yielding one entry per CDR3 protein. The sample includes approximately 210,000 distinct CDR3 sequences, about 95% seen only once; the top ten take 0.15%. As to this clonotype: The antigen remains unidentified.

Trimming left V 6 bases short and J 0 bases short, with 9 bases between. The CDR3 spans 14 residues. In germline, CDR1 is SGHVS, CDR2 FQNEAQ. What was sequenced was CD4+ T cells from PBMCs. The receptor comes from a human donor with Susac syndrome. The rearrangement uses TRBV7-8 and TRBJ2-1; D perhaps matches TRBD1 (5 bases). CDR3 in DNA: TGTGCCAGCAGTCATGGGGCCTCCTACAATGAGCAGTTCTTC. Residues: CASSHGASYNEQFF.